This is a list of T cell receptor beta chains from one sample in a study of cytomegalovirus exposure and HLA in healthy donors. The protocol was immunoSEQ multiplex PCR, while the TCRdb copy is restricted to in-frame clones and leaves out a portion. The table has a few hundred thousand clones, 80% to 85% seen once. The sample taken for sequencing was PBMCs. Receptors were obtained from a woman aged 55-75 years in good health and CMV-seropositive. The CDR3 runs from the conserved cysteine through the conserved F or W. Expanded clones get a size class; other rows say once, few or many, or leave the size out.

clone_size: -
v_call: TRBV6-5
j_call: TRBJ2-1
cdr3_aa: CASSYGRDPSYNEQFF

clone_size: once
v_call: TRBV2
j_call: TRBJ1-1
cdr3_aa: CASSIGVRVAEAFF

clone_size: -
v_call: TRBV4-1
j_call: TRBJ2-5
cdr3_aa: CASSQESIAETQYF

clone_size: -
v_call: TRBV10-2
j_call: TRBJ2-1
cdr3_aa: CASSEPAGGWNEQFF

clone_size: few
v_call: TRBV4-2
j_call: TRBJ1-2
cdr3_aa: CASSQAAGLIYGYTF

clone_size: -
v_call: TRBV19
j_call: TRBJ2-1
cdr3_aa: CASKTPGQGTNEQFF

clone_size: -
v_call: TRBV9
j_call: TRBJ2-1
cdr3_aa: CASSVGLGWNNEQFF

clone_size: -
v_call: TRBV2
j_call: TRBJ2-3
cdr3_aa: CASTRRTSGRSDTQYF

clone_size: -
v_call: TRBV7-9
j_call: TRBJ2-3
cdr3_aa: CASVHPGGRSTDTQYF

clone_size: -
v_call: TRBV5-1
j_call: TRBJ1-1
cdr3_aa: CASSLDRNTEAFF

clone_size: -
v_call: TRBV27
j_call: TRBJ1-1
cdr3_aa: CASSRTGARPEAFF

clone_size: -
v_call: TRBV21-1
j_call: TRBJ1-4
cdr3_aa: CATLITGEGEKLFF

clone_size: -
v_call: TRBV15
j_call: TRBJ1-5
cdr3_aa: CATATGVGNQPQHF

clone_size: once
v_call: TRBV20-1
j_call: TRBJ1-1
cdr3_aa: CSAQMNTEAFF

clone_size: -
v_call: TRBV9
j_call: TRBJ1-4
cdr3_aa: CASSVRQGMREKLFF

clone_size: -
v_call: TRBV29-1
j_call: TRBJ2-3
cdr3_aa: CSAVPQGDSTDTQYF

clone_size: once
v_call: TRBV14
j_call: TRBJ2-7
cdr3_aa: CASSQESGRPSYEQYF

clone_size: few
v_call: TRBV6-1
j_call: TRBJ1-4
cdr3_aa: CASQPMTGPFEKLFF

clone_size: -
v_call: TRBV18
j_call: TRBJ1-1
cdr3_aa: CASSPEPNTEAFF

clone_size: -
v_call: TRBV2
j_call: TRBJ2-1
cdr3_aa: CASTGTSGRQLYNEQFF

clone_size: few
v_call: TRBV11-2
j_call: TRBJ2-7
cdr3_aa: CASSSTQGEGEQYF

clone_size: -
v_call: TRBV4-1
j_call: TRBJ2-5
cdr3_aa: CASSQWRGETQYF

clone_size: -
v_call: TRBV5-1
j_call: TRBJ2-3
cdr3_aa: CASSLTGGRADTQYF

clone_size: -
v_call: TRBV18
j_call: TRBJ2-1
cdr3_aa: CASSSKGPGQFF

clone_size: -
v_call: TRBV15
j_call: TRBJ2-1
cdr3_aa: CATSRRSGRASDEQFF

clone_size: -
v_call: TRBV29-1
j_call: TRBJ1-1
cdr3_aa: CSGDGGEGTEAFF

clone_size: -
v_call: TRBV4-2
j_call: TRBJ2-4
cdr3_aa: CASSQGTGVNIQYF

clone_size: few
v_call: TRBV19
j_call: TRBJ2-2
cdr3_aa: CATEAAANTGELFF

clone_size: -
v_call: TRBV14
j_call: TRBJ2-7
cdr3_aa: CASRPGGTSGSGEQYF